Shown below are 10 T cell receptor beta chains from a single sample sequenced in a study of T cell responses to AZD1222 COVID-19 vaccine. Sequencing used immunoSEQ multiplex PCR; TCRdb keeps in-frame clones, though not all of them. The sample has 110,000 to 150,000 clones, about 90% seen once; the top ten hold about 3.5%. The material sequenced was peripheral blood, taken on day 0 of AZD1222 vaccination. These receptors all come from an adult in good health.

V gene TRBV27 combines with J gene TRBJ2-3; D remains unclear. Germline V CDR1 and CDR2: MNHEY, SMNVEV (reference sequence). Trimming cost V 3 bases and J 7 bases, with 11 bases left between them. This CDR3 is 13 amino acids long. The CDR3 DNA reads as TGTGCCAGCAGTTTGTCGCTAGGAAATACGCAGTATTTT. Protein sequence: CASSLSLGNTQYF.

The V and J genes are TRBV19 and TRBJ2-5; 9 positions match TRBD2. CDR1 and CDR2 (germline): LNHDA, SQIVND (reference sequence). V dropped 0 bases and J dropped 4; count of bases not matched to a gene: 0. The CDR3 loop spans 14 amino acids. This chain's CDR3 is CASSIELAGETQYF. DNA of the CDR3: TGTGCCAGTAGTATAGAACTAGCGGGAGAGACCCAGTACTTC. Using reference TRBV19 and TRBJ2-5 for the parts outside the CDR3, the full variable domain is DGGITQSPKYLFRKEGQNVTLSCEQNLNHDAMYWYRQDPGQGLRLIYYSQIVNDFQKGDIAEGYSVSREKKESFPLTVTSAQKNPTAFYLCASSIELAGETQYFGPGTRLLVL.

The chain is built from TRBV18 and TRBJ2-7; TRBD1 matches 9 bases. J was trimmed by 0 bases and V by 7 bases; bases with no gene match: 1. The CDR3 sequence is 13 residues long. Germline V lookup: CDR1 KGHSH, CDR2 LQKENI. The CDR3 loop reads CASWDRDSYEQYF. Written as DNA, the CDR3 is TGTGCCAGCTGGGACAGGGACTCCTACGAGCAGTACTTC.

V gene TRBV7-2 combines with J gene TRBJ2-1; 13 bases are a match to TRBD2. V gave up 6 bases and J gave up 7 bases; unmatched junction bases: 3. The germline V gene has CDR1 SGHTA and CDR2 FQGNSA. The CDR3 contains 14 residues. CDR3: CASRRTSGSNEQFF. For the CDR3, the DNA is TGTGCCAGCAGAAGGACTAGCGGGAGTAATGAGCAGTTCTTC.

This rearrangement joins TRBV1 to TRBJ1-6. TRBV1 represents a pseudogene. The CDR3 sequence is 16 residues long. CDR3 region: CTSGRLQWRGNSPLHF. The CDR3 nucleotides are TGCACCAGCGGAAGACTCCAATGGAGGGGTAATTCACCCCTCCACTTT.

J is TRBJ1-1 and V is TRBV6-5; D perhaps matches TRBD1 (5 bases). This CDR3 region has 13 residues. Deletions cut 6 bases from V and 8 bases from J, with 16 bases between. Germline CDR1 is MNHEY and CDR2 is SVGAGI. Written as DNA, the CDR3 is TGTGCCAGCAGACCCCCGAAGCAGGGAGAAGCTTTCTTT. It specifies CASRPPKQGEAFF.

This sequence joins TRBV21-1 and TRBJ1-2; the table assigns TRBD1, which was not confirmed against the DNA. TRBV21-1 is noted as a pseudogene. This CDR3 region has 15 residues. CDR3 sequence reads: CASSKVGQGDGGYTF. For the CDR3, the DNA is TGTGCCAGCAGCAAAGTGGGACAGGGGGACGGTGGCTACACCTTC.

The V and J genes are TRBV9 and TRBJ1-1; no clear D gene. CDR1 is SGDLS and CDR2 is YYNGEE in the germline V gene. The germline V and J ends were trimmed by 0 bases and 9 bases, with 12 bases remaining between them. CDR3 length: 13 residues. For the CDR3, the DNA is TGTGCCAGCAGCGTAGTTTCGGCAGATAAAGCTTTCTTT. It translates to CASSVVSADKAFF. Together with reference TRBV9 and TRBJ1-1, the CDR3 gives the full variable domain: DSGVTQTPKHLITATGQRVTLRCSPRSGDLSVYWYQQSLDQGLQFLIQYYNGEERAKGNILERFSAQQFPDLHSELNLSSLELGDSALYFCASSVVSADKAFFGQGTRLTVV.

The V call is TRBV28, the J call TRBJ1-1; TRBD1 agrees at 12 bases. The CDR3 covers 17 residues. In germline, CDR1 is MDHEN, CDR2 SYDVKM. The trim removed 5 bases at V and 0 bases at J, leaving 7 bases unmatched. CDR3 region: CASSLGTGGVLNTEAFF. The CDR3 bases are TGTGCCAGCAGTCTCGGGACAGGGGGCGTTCTGAACACTGAAGCTTTCTTT. Supplemented by reference TRBV28 and TRBJ1-1, the full variable domain reads DVKVTQSSRYLVKRTGEKVFLECVQDMDHENMFWYRQDPGLGLRLIYFSYDVKMKEKGDIPEGYSVSREKKERFSLILESASTNQTSMYLCASSLGTGGVLNTEAFFGQGTRLTVV.

The V and J genes are TRBV5-4 and TRBJ2-3, with 8 nucleotides matching TRBD2. The V and J ends lost 1 base and 2 bases, in that order; junction bases with no gene match: 3. CDR1 is SGHNT, CDR2 YYREEE, per germline (reference sequence). This CDR3 comprises 15 residues. CDR3 DNA: TGTGCCAGCAGCTTGAGAGCGGGAGCCACAGATACGCAGTATTTT. Translation gives CASSLRAGATDTQYF.